One and the same sample provided the 9 T cell receptor beta chains below, sequenced in a study of beta chain features in type 1 diabetes. The isolated RNA, all of it, was reverse transcribed, so expressed TCRB transcripts were what got sequenced. This table comes from immunoSEQ multiplex PCR, and its TCRdb copy is limited to in-frame clones, with some not included. The sample lists about 230,000 clones; over 8.5% were seen once. The sequenced sample consisted of naive CD4+ T cells from blood. The receptors originated from a young woman in good health.

In its sample, this clone was seen a few times. This chain's CDR3 is CASGLAGGPQHF. The DNA of the CDR3 is TGTGCTAGTGGTTTGGCCGGAGGGCCCCAGCATTTT. The J gene is TRBJ1-5, the V gene TRBV12-5; D is unclear. This CDR3 is built from 12 residues. Trimming took 1 base from V and 9 from J, leaving 7 bases between them. The germline V gene encodes CDR1 LGHNT and CDR2 FRNRAP.

J is TRBJ2-7 and V is TRBV4-1; tentatively, D is TRBD1 (6 bases). The CDR3 runs 13 residues. Germline CDR1 is MGHRA and CDR2 is YSYEKL. V lost 5 bases, J lost 6 bases, and 14 bases lay in between. The CDR3: CASSSAGEREQYF. CDR3 in DNA: TGCGCCAGCAGCTCGGCAGGGGAACGCGAGCAGTACTTC.

This clone was observed a handful of times. The chain is built from TRBV29-1 and TRBJ1-2; D perhaps matches TRBD1 (5 bases). This CDR3 contains 13 residues. Between the trimmed V and J ends, which lost 6 bases and 1 base, there was a span of 12 bases. Germline V lookup: CDR1 SQVTM, CDR2 ANQGSEA. The CDR3 reads CSVRDSDNYGYTF. For the CDR3, the DNA is TGCAGCGTACGGGACTCCGATAACTATGGCTACACCTTC.

This clone came up a few times. V gene TRBV11-1 combines with J gene TRBJ2-3, with TRBD1 identical over 10 bases. V was clipped by 5 bases and J by 2 bases; unmatched bases: 7. Germline values: CDR1 SGHAT, CDR2 FQDESV (reference sequence). The CDR3 consists of 16 residues. This chain's CDR3 is CASSPGTGVFTDTQYF. CDR3 nucleotides: TGTGCCAGCAGCCCTGGGACAGGGGTTTTCACAGATACGCAGTATTTT.

This clone was observed a handful of times. The chain carries TRBV7-2 and TRBJ1-2, with a tentative D call TRBD1 (6 bases). Germline V lookup: CDR1 SGHTA, CDR2 FQGNSA. The CDR3 runs 13 residues. The V end was cut by 0 bases, the J end by 8 bases, with 10 bases between. In nucleotides, the CDR3 is TGTGCCAGCAGCTTAGCAACAGGGTTAGGCTACACCTTC. It is translated as CASSLATGLGYTF.

This clone was picked up a small number of times. The J gene is TRBJ2-6, the V gene TRBV27; D gene uncertain. Germline assignment: CDR1 MNHEY and CDR2 SMNVEV (reference sequence). Trimming stripped 4 bases from V and 0 bases from J, with 7 bases between. The CDR3 is 15 amino acids. CDR3 residues: CASSSAYSGANVLTF. CDR3 bases: TGTGCCAGCAGTTCTGCGTACTCTGGGGCCAACGTCCTGACTTTC.

This CDR3 is CASSMVSSYNEQFF. In nucleotides, the CDR3 is TGTGCCAGTAGTATGGTTAGCTCCTACAATGAGCAGTTCTTC. The chain joins TRBV19 to TRBJ2-1; D is undetermined. Trimming left V 3 bases short and J 0 bases short, with 6 bases between. Germline V gene data show CDR1 as LNHDA and CDR2 as SQIVND (reference sequence). There are 14 residues in the CDR3. Filled out from reference TRBV19 and TRBJ2-1, the complete variable domain reads DGGITQSPKYLFRKEGQNVTLSCEQNLNHDAMYWYRQDPGQGLRLIYYSQIVNDFQKGDIAEGYSVSREKKESFPLTVTSAQKNPTAFYLCASSMVSSYNEQFFGPGTRLTVL.

The V and J genes are TRBV9 and TRBJ2-4; the D is unclear. Germline V gives CDR1 SGDLS, CDR2 YYNGEE. The CDR3 is 13 amino acids. Trimming took 0 bases from V and 9 from J, leaving 10 bases between them. The CDR3 here is CASSVGAVGIQYF. The CDR3 DNA follows: TGTGCCAGCAGCGTAGGGGCAGTGGGCATTCAGTACTTC.

The chain has TRBV29-1 and TRBJ1-1, with D tentatively TRBD1 (6 bases). The CDR3 spans 13 residues. Per the germline V gene, CDR1 is SQVTM and CDR2 is ANQGSEA. V was trimmed by 6 bases and J by 2 bases, leaving 13 bases between them. The CDR3 reads CSVRGGLNTEAFF. The CDR3 bases are TGCAGCGTCCGGGGGGGCCTTAACACTGAAGCTTTCTTT.